This T cell receptor beta chain was obtained from a study of T cells generated in artificial thymic organoids (dated by TCRdb to about 2017). Background for the entire study: TCR alpha and beta CDR3 repertoires of in vitro artificial thymic organoid-derived CD8 single positive T cells were compared with thymic and peripheral blood naive CD8 T cells. Displayed repertoire sequencing data were described as representative of three independent experiments.

The paper as a whole reports these results and caveats: No skewed Valpha or Vbeta usage appeared in organoid-derived T cells, arguing against dominance of unconventional lineages or clonal expansions. Physiological TCR clonotype diversity, comparable to that of thymic and blood naive CD8 T cells, was observed in organoid-derived CD8 single positive T cells.

Separate semi-nested PCR amplifications were run for the TCRalpha and TCRbeta libraries, using Advantage 2 and reverse primers located in the TRAC or TRBC constant regions. Between roughly 3 and 550 ng of total RNA was used as input for first-strand cDNA synthesis. TCR cDNA libraries were made by 5'-RACE with the SMARTer PCR cDNA Synthesis kit, using a poly-dT primer for first-strand synthesis. Each semi-nested reverse primer in the constant region carried a 5-nucleotide sample-specific barcode, and the resulting products were cleaned up with the Zymo DNA Clean and Concentrator-5 kit. As many as ten barcoded samples were combined into a pool, ligated to Illumina adaptors, and sequenced on an Illumina MiSeq as 2 x 150 bp paired-end reads. Per the source publication's procedure: After demultiplexing, reads were aligned with BLAT to a custom library containing all human TRAV, TRAJ, TRBV, TRBD and TRBJ combinations from IMGT. The best BLAT hits were picked using pslCDnaFilter (-maxAligns=1, -ignoreIntrons), and custom Perl scripts were used to calculate clonotype frequencies. TCRdb trimmed public reads at Q25 via fastp, called clones via MiXCR and kept in-frame beta chains. For every CDR3 protein sequence, its rows merge into one entry that carries the most common genes and DNA. TCRdb, not the original authors, processed these V and J calls. Recorded for this sample are around 5,600 distinct CDR3 sequences; less than 30% of them occurred a single time. The ten top clones hold more than 2.5% of the sample.

The CDR3 runs 13 amino acids, cysteine and phenylalanine included. The DNA shown is the 39-base CDR3, in frame from base 1. Relative to germline, V is 5 bases shorter and J is 2 bases shorter, with 9 bases between their ends. Reading the germline V gene gives CDR1 SGHVT and CDR2 SQSDAQ. Artificial thymic organoids were generated by aggregating human HSPCs with MS5 murine stromal cells transduced with human DLL1, and the organoids were cultured at an air-liquid interface. Organoids were seeded with FACS-purified CD34+CD3- hematopoietic stem and progenitor cells depleted of residual T cells. Serum-free RB27 medium, consisting of RPMI 1640 supplemented with B27, FLT3L, IL-7 and ascorbic acid, was used for organoid culture. Before RNA extraction, CD3+TCRalphabeta+CD8 single positive T cells from organoids and thymus were sorted by FACS. For each sample, total RNA was purified from roughly 40,000 to 200,000 sorted cells using the RNeasy Micro kit, and RNA quality was checked on an Agilent RNA 6000 Nano chip.

By how much of the sample it makes up, this clonotype is medium-sized (0.01 to 0.1%). Its antigen is not yet known. No much larger clone is present one base from it, and per-base qualities are unavailable. The sequence joins TRBV7-4 to TRBJ2-5; TRBD1 might be the D gene, on 5 matching bases. This sequence was found in a human donor who gave cord blood stem cells for thymic organoid culture, a cardiac surgery patient who gave postnatal thymus, or a blood donor (not recorded which). The sequencing sample was made of naive CD8+ T cells grown in artificial thymic organoids from cord blood stem and progenitor cells. What this sample's cell subset or site label stands for: CD3+TCRalphabeta+CD8SP T cells; for blood, CD45RO-CCR7+ naive CD8+ T cells. The DNA sequence is as follows: TGTGCCAGCAGCCTCAGGGATCAAGAGACCCAGTACTTC. This is translated as CASSLRDQETQYF.